This T cell receptor (beta chain) was profiled in a study of cytomegalovirus exposure and HLA in healthy donors. CDR1 and CDR2 from the germline V gene are SGHVS and FNYEAQ. CDR3 length: 15 amino acids. The V end was cut by 1 base, the J end by 1 base, with 10 bases between. The PCR made use of 60 Vbeta and 13 Jbeta primers. TCRdb's table, derived via immunoSEQ multiplex PCR, lists solely in-frame clones and lacks some. The sample shows about 180,000 clones, about 80% of them seen only once. Source material: PBMCs. V is TRBV7-6 and J is TRBJ1-1; D perhaps matches TRBD1 (6 bases). The receptor was derived from a man aged 25-45 years in good health and CMV-seronegative. The CDR3 reads CASSLVRGANTEAFF. CDR3 coding DNA: TGTGCCAGCAGCTTAGTGCGGGGGGCGAACACTGAAGCTTTCTTT.